The rows below give T cell receptor beta chains drawn from one sample of a study of Graves' ophthalmopathy and Graves' hyperthyroidism. Each CDR3 protein gets one entry after TCRdb re-called the multiplex PCR reads with MiXCR. The sample includes about half a million distinct CDR3 sequences, about 15% of them seen just once. The sequenced material came from blood. All receptors come from a woman in her twenties or thirties with Graves' ophthalmopathy. Each CDR3 is given with its conserved first and last residue. Each record gives: J gene, D gene, clone size, CDR3 length, V gene, CDR3 DNA, CDR3 protein. A D gene is named only where the DNA matches it firmly. Expanded clones get a size class; other rows say once, few or many, or leave the size out.

J gene: TRBJ1-4; D gene: NA; clone size: NA; CDR3 length: 15; V gene: TRBV25-1; CDR3 DNA: TGTGCCAGCACCGGGAGCCGGGGCGCAGGGGAAAAACTGTTTTTT; CDR3 protein: CASTGSRGAGEKLFF
J gene: TRBJ2-5; D gene: NA; clone size: many; CDR3 length: 16; V gene: TRBV24-1; CDR3 DNA: TGTGCCACCAGTGATTTAGGCGGGGGCGCGGGAGAGACCCAGTACTTC; CDR3 protein: CATSDLGGGAGETQYF
J gene: TRBJ2-7; D gene: NA; clone size: many; CDR3 length: 13; V gene: TRBV7-2; CDR3 DNA: TGTGCCAGCAGCTTATTCGGAGGCGGTGAGCAGTACTTC; CDR3 protein: CASSLFGGGEQYF
J gene: TRBJ2-5; D gene: TRBD2; clone size: many; CDR3 length: 15; V gene: TRBV7-8; CDR3 DNA: TGTGCCAGCAGCTGGTCCGGGACTACCTTAGGGACCCAGTACTTC; CDR3 protein: CASSWSGTTLGTQYF
J gene: TRBJ1-1; D gene: NA; clone size: many; CDR3 length: 18; V gene: TRBV15; CDR3 DNA: TGTGCCACCAGCAGATGGGGGTCCGCGGGGCTCATGAACACTGAAGCTTTCTTT; CDR3 protein: CATSRWGSAGLMNTEAFF
J gene: TRBJ2-2; D gene: NA; clone size: many; CDR3 length: 14; V gene: TRBV5-1; CDR3 DNA: TGCGCCAGCTCTGTAACATTGAACACCGGGGAGCTGTTTTTT; CDR3 protein: CASSVTLNTGELFF
J gene: TRBJ1-2; D gene: NA; clone size: many; CDR3 length: 13; V gene: TRBV29-1; CDR3 DNA: TGCAGCGTTGCGCGGCGATCTAACTATGGCTACACCTTC; CDR3 protein: CSVARRSNYGYTF
J gene: TRBJ1-2; D gene: NA; clone size: NA; CDR3 length: 15; V gene: TRBV15; CDR3 DNA: TGTGCCACCAGCAGGGCCGGGGCCCAGGGTGGTGGCTACACCTTC; CDR3 protein: CATSRAGAQGGGYTF
J gene: TRBJ2-6; D gene: NA; clone size: few; CDR3 length: 16; V gene: TRBV24-1; CDR3 DNA: TGTGCCACCAGTGACAGGGGACTCTCTGGGGCCAACGTCCTGACTTTC; CDR3 protein: CATSDRGLSGANVLTF
J gene: TRBJ2-7; D gene: TRBD1; clone size: many; CDR3 length: 15; V gene: TRBV7-2; CDR3 DNA: TGTGCCAGCAGCTTAATTCGGGACAGGAGTCACGAGCAGTACTTC; CDR3 protein: CASSLIRDRSHEQYF
J gene: TRBJ2-5; D gene: TRBD1; clone size: many; CDR3 length: 15; V gene: TRBV12-3/TRBV12-4; CDR3 DNA: TGTGCCAGCAGTTTAGGCGACAGGGGGTTTGAGACCCAGTACTTC; CDR3 protein: CASSLGDRGFETQYF
J gene: TRBJ2-7; D gene: NA; clone size: many; CDR3 length: 14; V gene: TRBV20-1; CDR3 DNA: TGCAGTGCTGATACCGGGACGGCTACCTACGAGCAGTACTTC; CDR3 protein: CSADTGTATYEQYF
J gene: TRBJ2-7; D gene: NA; clone size: many; CDR3 length: 16; V gene: TRBV12-3/TRBV12-4; CDR3 DNA: TGTGCCAGCAGTTTGGGAAACGGGATCATCTCCTACGAGCAGTACTTC; CDR3 protein: CASSLGNGIISYEQYF
J gene: TRBJ1-2; D gene: NA; clone size: many; CDR3 length: 12; V gene: TRBV2; CDR3 DNA: TGTGCCAGCAGTCCTGACAGCGGTGGCTACACCTTC; CDR3 protein: CASSPDSGGYTF
J gene: TRBJ1-2; D gene: NA; clone size: once; CDR3 length: 12; V gene: TRBV10-3; CDR3 DNA: TGTGCCACCCAGGACAATAACTGTGGCTACACCTTC; CDR3 protein: CATQDNNCGYTF
J gene: TRBJ1-1; D gene: NA; clone size: many; CDR3 length: 14; V gene: TRBV6-1; CDR3 DNA: TGTGCCAGCAGGAAGACAGCCATGAACACTGAAGCTTTCTTT; CDR3 protein: CASRKTAMNTEAFF
J gene: TRBJ1-2; D gene: NA; clone size: many; CDR3 length: 15; V gene: TRBV27; CDR3 DNA: TGTGCCAGCAGTTTTGGTCCTAACCCCAACTATGGCTACACCTTC; CDR3 protein: CASSFGPNPNYGYTF
J gene: TRBJ2-5; D gene: TRBD1; clone size: NA; CDR3 length: 16; V gene: TRBV6-1; CDR3 DNA: TGTGCCAGCAGTGGCCCGGGACAGGGGGCCTGGGAGACCCAGTACTTC; CDR3 protein: CASSGPGQGAWETQYF
J gene: TRBJ2-5; D gene: NA; clone size: many; CDR3 length: 12; V gene: TRBV2; CDR3 DNA: TGCGCCAGCAGTGTACGGGGAGAGACCCAGTACTTC; CDR3 protein: CASSVRGETQYF
J gene: TRBJ2-4; D gene: NA; clone size: many; CDR3 length: 12; V gene: TRBV12-3/TRBV12-4; CDR3 DNA: TGTGCCAGCAGTTTTGAGGGTTACATTCAGTACTTC; CDR3 protein: CASSFEGYIQYF
J gene: TRBJ1-2; D gene: NA; clone size: many; CDR3 length: 15; V gene: TRBV6-1; CDR3 DNA: TGTGCCAGCAGTGAAGCGCGGGTTATCCCCAGGGGCTACACCTTC; CDR3 protein: CASSEARVIPRGYTF
J gene: TRBJ2-7; D gene: TRBD1; clone size: many; CDR3 length: 15; V gene: TRBV15; CDR3 DNA: TGTGCCACCAGCAGGGACGGACAGGGGGCGCGGGAGCAGTACTTC; CDR3 protein: CATSRDGQGAREQYF
J gene: TRBJ2-7; D gene: NA; clone size: many; CDR3 length: 13; V gene: TRBV19; CDR3 DNA: TGTGCCAGTAGTATTATGGGGATTGCCGAGCAGTACTTC; CDR3 protein: CASSIMGIAEQYF
J gene: TRBJ1-1; D gene: NA; clone size: many; CDR3 length: 14; V gene: TRBV6-1; CDR3 DNA: TGTGCCAGCAGGGCAGGGGAGTTAAGGACTGAAGCTTTCTTT; CDR3 protein: CASRAGELRTEAFF
J gene: TRBJ2-7; D gene: NA; clone size: many; CDR3 length: 15; V gene: TRBV7-2; CDR3 DNA: TGTGCCAGCAGCTTTAGGGCCTACAGCTCCTACGAGCAGTACTTC; CDR3 protein: CASSFRAYSSYEQYF
J gene: TRBJ1-1; D gene: TRBD1; clone size: many; CDR3 length: 15; V gene: TRBV27; CDR3 DNA: TGTGCCAGCACCTTTACAGGGGGCGGTGACACTGAAGCTTTCTTT; CDR3 protein: CASTFTGGGDTEAFF
J gene: TRBJ1-5; D gene: NA; clone size: many; CDR3 length: 15; V gene: TRBV10-3; CDR3 DNA: TGTGCCATCAGTGATAATGTCGGGATCGCTCAGCCCCAGCATTTT; CDR3 protein: CAISDNVGIAQPQHF
J gene: TRBJ2-4; D gene: NA; clone size: once; CDR3 length: 14; V gene: TRBV12-3/TRBV12-4; CDR3 DNA: TGTGCCAGCAGTCCTATCTTGGGTCTGAACATTCAGTACTTC; CDR3 protein: CASSPILGLNIQYF
J gene: TRBJ1-2; D gene: NA; clone size: many; CDR3 length: 13; V gene: TRBV20-1; CDR3 DNA: TGCAGTGCGACGACGACGGGGAACTATGGCTACACCTTC; CDR3 protein: CSATTTGNYGYTF
J gene: TRBJ2-7; D gene: NA; clone size: few; CDR3 length: 14; V gene: TRBV20-1; CDR3 DNA: TGCAGTGCTACCCGGCGGGGAGCGCTTAGCGAGCAGTACTTC; CDR3 protein: CSATRRGALSEQYF
J gene: TRBJ1-2; D gene: TRBD1; clone size: many; CDR3 length: 15; V gene: TRBV27; CDR3 DNA: TGTGCCAGCAGTTCCGACAGGGATGGTTTGAGAGGCTACACCTTC; CDR3 protein: CASSSDRDGLRGYTF
J gene: TRBJ2-7; D gene: TRBD2; clone size: many; CDR3 length: 13; V gene: TRBV25-1; CDR3 DNA: TGTGCCAGCAGTGAAGTGACTAGCGGGAAACAGTACTTC; CDR3 protein: CASSEVTSGKQYF
J gene: TRBJ2-5; D gene: NA; clone size: few; CDR3 length: 14; V gene: TRBV2; CDR3 DNA: TGTGCCAGCAGTGAAGGCCCGGTTAGGGAGACCCAGTACTTC; CDR3 protein: CASSEGPVRETQYF
J gene: TRBJ2-7; D gene: NA; clone size: few; CDR3 length: 13; V gene: TRBV25-1; CDR3 DNA: TGTGCCACCCTCCGGGACAACACCTACGAGCAGTACTTC; CDR3 protein: CATLRDNTYEQYF
J gene: TRBJ2-7; D gene: NA; clone size: many; CDR3 length: 12; V gene: TRBV24-1; CDR3 DNA: TGTGCCACCAGCGGGGGTTCCTACGAGCAGTACTTC; CDR3 protein: CATSGGSYEQYF
J gene: TRBJ2-7; D gene: NA; clone size: many; CDR3 length: 17; V gene: TRBV18; CDR3 DNA: TGTGCCAGCTCACCAACCCCGACGAGGTCTCTCGCCTACGAGCAGTACTTC; CDR3 protein: CASSPTPTRSLAYEQYF
J gene: TRBJ1-1; D gene: NA; clone size: few; CDR3 length: 14; V gene: TRBV9; CDR3 DNA: TGTGCCAGCAGCCCTGACAGTGCGAACACTGAAGCTTTCTTT; CDR3 protein: CASSPDSANTEAFF
J gene: TRBJ2-7; D gene: NA; clone size: many; CDR3 length: 13; V gene: TRBV12-3/TRBV12-4; CDR3 DNA: TGTGCCAGCAGTAGTCAGGTCTCCTACGAGCAGTACTTC; CDR3 protein: CASSSQVSYEQYF
J gene: TRBJ1-1; D gene: NA; clone size: many; CDR3 length: 12; V gene: TRBV30; CDR3 DNA: TGTGCCTGGAGTGTAAGGGCCAGGCGGGCTTTCTTT; CDR3 protein: CAWSVRARRAFF
J gene: TRBJ2-7; D gene: TRBD1; clone size: few; CDR3 length: 16; V gene: TRBV13; CDR3 DNA: TGTGCCAGCAGCTCGGTCCGGGACAGGGGAGTGGGGGAGCAGTACTTC; CDR3 protein: CASSSVRDRGVGEQYF
J gene: TRBJ1-1; D gene: NA; clone size: NA; CDR3 length: 14; V gene: TRBV12-5; CDR3 DNA: TGTGCTAGTGGGAGAGGAGAAGGGCGCGCTGAAGCTTTCTTT; CDR3 protein: CASGRGEGRAEAFF
J gene: TRBJ1-1; D gene: NA; clone size: NA; CDR3 length: 15; V gene: TRBV30; CDR3 DNA: TGTGCCTGGAATGGCCGGGGGAGAGGGAACACTGAAGCTTTCTTT; CDR3 protein: CAWNGRGRGNTEAFF
J gene: TRBJ1-3; D gene: NA; clone size: few; CDR3 length: 15; V gene: TRBV7-8; CDR3 DNA: TGTGCCAGCAGCTCCCGGGCAAACCCTGGGAACACCATATATTTT; CDR3 protein: CASSSRANPGNTIYF
J gene: TRBJ1-1; D gene: NA; clone size: many; CDR3 length: 13; V gene: TRBV14; CDR3 DNA: TGTGCCGGCAGCCAAACAACGAACACTGAAGCTTTCTTT; CDR3 protein: CAGSQTTNTEAFF
J gene: TRBJ1-1; D gene: NA; clone size: many; CDR3 length: 16; V gene: TRBV7-2; CDR3 DNA: TGTGCCAGCAGCTTAGCAGGGAACACCATGAACACTGAAGCTTTCTTT; CDR3 protein: CASSLAGNTMNTEAFF
J gene: TRBJ1-3; D gene: NA; clone size: many; CDR3 length: 16; V gene: TRBV12-3/TRBV12-4; CDR3 DNA: TGTGCCAGCAGTTTATTCCGACCTAGCTCTGGAAACACCATATATTTT; CDR3 protein: CASSLFRPSSGNTIYF
J gene: TRBJ2-5; D gene: TRBD2; clone size: many; CDR3 length: 15; V gene: TRBV12-3/TRBV12-4; CDR3 DNA: TGTGCCAGCAGTTTTTTAGCGGGGGTTCAAGAGACCCAGTACTTC; CDR3 protein: CASSFLAGVQETQYF
J gene: TRBJ1-2; D gene: TRBD1; clone size: many; CDR3 length: 14; V gene: TRBV27; CDR3 DNA: TGTGCCAGCAGTTCTCCCGGGACAGGGTACGGCTACACCTTC; CDR3 protein: CASSSPGTGYGYTF
J gene: TRBJ1-5; D gene: NA; clone size: many; CDR3 length: 15; V gene: TRBV27; CDR3 DNA: TGTGCCAGCAGTTTCGTAGGGGTAGGCAATCAGCCCCAGCATTTT; CDR3 protein: CASSFVGVGNQPQHF